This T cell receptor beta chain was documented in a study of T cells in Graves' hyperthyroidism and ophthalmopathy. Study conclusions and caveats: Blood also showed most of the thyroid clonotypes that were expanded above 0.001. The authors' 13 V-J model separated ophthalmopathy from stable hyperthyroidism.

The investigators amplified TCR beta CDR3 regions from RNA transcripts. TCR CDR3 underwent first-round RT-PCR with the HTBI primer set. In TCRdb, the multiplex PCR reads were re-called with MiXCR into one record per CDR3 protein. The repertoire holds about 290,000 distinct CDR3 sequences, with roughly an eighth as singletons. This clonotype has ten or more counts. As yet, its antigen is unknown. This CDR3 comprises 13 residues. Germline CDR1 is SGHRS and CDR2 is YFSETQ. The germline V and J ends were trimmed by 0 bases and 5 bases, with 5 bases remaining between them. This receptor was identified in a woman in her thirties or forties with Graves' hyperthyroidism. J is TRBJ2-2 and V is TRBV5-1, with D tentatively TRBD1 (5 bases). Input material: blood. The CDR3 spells CASSLEGTGELFF. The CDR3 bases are TGCGCCAGCAGCTTGGAGGGGACCGGGGAGCTGTTTTTT.